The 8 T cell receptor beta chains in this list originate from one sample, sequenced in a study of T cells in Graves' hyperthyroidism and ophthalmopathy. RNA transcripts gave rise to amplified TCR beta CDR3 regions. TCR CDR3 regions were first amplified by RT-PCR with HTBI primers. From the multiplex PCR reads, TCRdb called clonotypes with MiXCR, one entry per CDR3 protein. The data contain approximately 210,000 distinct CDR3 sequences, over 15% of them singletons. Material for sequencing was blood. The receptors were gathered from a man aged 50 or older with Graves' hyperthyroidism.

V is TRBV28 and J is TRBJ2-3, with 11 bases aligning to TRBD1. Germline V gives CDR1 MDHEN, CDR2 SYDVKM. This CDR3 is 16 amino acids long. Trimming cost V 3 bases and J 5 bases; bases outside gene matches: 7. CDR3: CASSFRDRGVGDTQYF. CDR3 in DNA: TGTGCCAGCAGTTTTCGGGACAGGGGGGTTGGAGATACGCAGTATTTT.

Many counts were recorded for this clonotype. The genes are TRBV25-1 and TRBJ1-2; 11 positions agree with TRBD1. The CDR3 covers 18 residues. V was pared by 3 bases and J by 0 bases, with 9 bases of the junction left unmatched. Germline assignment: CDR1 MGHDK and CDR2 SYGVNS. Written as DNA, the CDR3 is TGTGCCAGCAGTGATACAAGGACAGGGGGCACAGCTAACTATGGCTACACCTTC. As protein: CASSDTRTGGTANYGYTF.

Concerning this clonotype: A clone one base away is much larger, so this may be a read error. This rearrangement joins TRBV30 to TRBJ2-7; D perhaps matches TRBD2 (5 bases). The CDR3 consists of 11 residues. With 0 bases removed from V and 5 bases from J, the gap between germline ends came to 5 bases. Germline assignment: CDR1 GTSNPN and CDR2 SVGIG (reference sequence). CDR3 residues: CAWSVLDEQYF. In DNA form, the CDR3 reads TGTGCCTGGAGTGTACTAGACGAGCAGTACTTC.

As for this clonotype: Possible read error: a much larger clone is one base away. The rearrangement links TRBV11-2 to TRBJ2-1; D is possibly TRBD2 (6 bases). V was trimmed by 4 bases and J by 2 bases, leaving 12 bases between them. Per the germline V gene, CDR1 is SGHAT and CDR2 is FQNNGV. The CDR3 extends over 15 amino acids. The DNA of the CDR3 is TGTGCCAGCAGCTCCTTAGCGGTGGCCTACAATGAGCAGTTCTTC. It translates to CASSSLAVAYNEQFF.

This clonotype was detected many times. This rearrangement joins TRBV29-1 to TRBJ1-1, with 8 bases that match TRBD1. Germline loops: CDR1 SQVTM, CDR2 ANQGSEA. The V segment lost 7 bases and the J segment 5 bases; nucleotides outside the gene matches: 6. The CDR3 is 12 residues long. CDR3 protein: CSAEQGGTEAFF. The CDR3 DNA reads TGCAGCGCCGAACAGGGGGGGACTGAAGCTTTCTTT.

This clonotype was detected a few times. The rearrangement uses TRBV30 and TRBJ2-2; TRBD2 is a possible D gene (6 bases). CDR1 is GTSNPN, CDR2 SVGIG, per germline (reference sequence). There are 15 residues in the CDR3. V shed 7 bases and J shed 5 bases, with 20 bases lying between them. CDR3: CAYQWDLEGTGELFF. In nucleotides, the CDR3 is TGTGCCTACCAATGGGACTTAGAGGGTACCGGGGAGCTGTTTTTT.

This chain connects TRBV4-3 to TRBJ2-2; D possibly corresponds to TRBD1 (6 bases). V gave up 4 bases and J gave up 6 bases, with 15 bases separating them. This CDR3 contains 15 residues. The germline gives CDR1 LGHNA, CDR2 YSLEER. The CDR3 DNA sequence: TGCGCCAGCAGCCCCACTACAGGGTTCGCCGGGGAGCTGTTTTTT. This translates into CASSPTTGFAGELFF.

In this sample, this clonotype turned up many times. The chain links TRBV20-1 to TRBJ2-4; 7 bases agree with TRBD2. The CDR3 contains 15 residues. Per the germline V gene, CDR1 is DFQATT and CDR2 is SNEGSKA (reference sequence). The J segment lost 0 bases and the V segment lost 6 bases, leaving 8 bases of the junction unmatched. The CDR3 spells CSAGGSLLAKNIQYF. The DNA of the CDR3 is TGCAGTGCGGGGGGGTCCCTCCTAGCCAAAAACATTCAGTACTTC.